Sequencing of this T cell receptor beta chain was carried out in a study of CD8+CD57+ T cells in acquired aplastic anemia (dated by TCRdb to 2017 to 2018). For context, the study as a whole: Extracted DNA from sorted CD4+ and CD8+ cells averaged approximately 3 ug, ranging from about 0.19 to 30 ug. A CD8+CD57+ expansion meant a frequency higher than the mean frequency seen in healthy subjects. Study-wide conclusions, independent of this receptor: No significant difference in CD8+ Simpson's diversity was found between patients and healthy controls (P=0.060). Roughly 30 CD8+ CDR3 sequences were shared between patients and controls but appeared highly expressed in patients and within their immunodominant clones.

Patients chosen for sequencing had shown expansion of CD8+CD57+ cells by flow cytometry. Severe acquired aplastic anemia was diagnosed in all patients according to International Study of Aplastic Anemia and Agranulocytosis and Camitta criteria. No patient had received any therapy when blood was sampled. In this study, sorted CD4+ and CD8+ T cells from the blood of healthy subjects and of severe aplastic anemia patients had their TCR repertoires deep-sequenced. Patients were enrolled in the USA under clinicaltrials.gov protocols 00001620, 01623167, 00001397, 00071045, 00081523 and 00961064. Ficoll-Paque density gradient centrifugation was used to isolate peripheral blood mononuclear cells. Before DNA extraction, CD4+ and CD8+ T cells were sorted with FACS or magnetic beads. This clonotype came up a few times. Its antigen is currently not known. At one end the junction does not follow the germline gene, possibly because of a read error.

Genomic DNA was used as template for profiling of TCR beta VDJ combinations and CDR3 sequences. An Illumina HiSeq 2000 was the platform used for TCR repertoire sequencing. In the authors' own workflow: Repertoires were assessed using TRBV/TRBJ rearrangement plots, CDR3 size and DJ length profiles, and Simpson's diversity index. Whichever DNA sequence was most abundant in the deep sequencing data was defined as the immunodominant clone. CDR3 amino acid sequences were screened for sharing across subjects and were compared with published repertoires and the VDJdb database. TCRdb trimmed public reads at Q25 via fastp, called clones via MiXCR and kept in-frame beta chains. Duplicate CDR3 protein sequences are folded into a single record with the most common DNA and genes. The V and J calls follow TCRdb's processing rather than the paper's. The sample yields just over 450,000 distinct CDR3 sequences; approximately 32% were counted once. 0.75% to 0.95% of the sample comes from the top ten.

The sequencing sample was made of sorted CD4+, CD8+, or CD8+CD57+ T cells (not recorded which) from PBMCs. The clonotype was recovered from a human donor with aplastic anemia.

The DNA reads as follows: TGCGCCAGCAGTGGTGACAGAAAAAACGTTCAGTACTTC. This codes for CASSGDRKNVQYF. The chain couples TRBV10-2 to TRBJ2-4; D gene: possibly TRBD1, on 5 matching bases. Via the germline V gene, CDR1 is WSHSY and CDR2 SAAADI. Measured from the cysteine to the phenylalanine, the CDR3 is 13 residues long. The read is trimmed to its CDR3 DNA, 39 bases read in frame from base 1.